The following is a T cell receptor beta chain sequence with its context. Antigen specificity is unknown. This entry comes from a study of identical twins. A universal primer site was added by template switching, and unique molecular identifiers were carried by the cDNA. Each CDR3 protein is one row after TCRdb ran MiXCR on the 5' RACE reads. The repertoire includes around 1.7 million distinct CDR3 sequences, under 35% of them detected once, and about 0.27% sits in the top ten. The CDR3 length is 14 residues. Germline assignment: CDR1 SNHLY and CDR2 FYNNEI. After removal of 7 bases from V and 3 bases from J, the junction contained 8 bases not matched to a gene. Whole-study results and caveats: Insertions ran lower in abundant cord blood beta clonotypes, though not in memory repertoires. Out-of-frame alpha sequences common to twins exhibited a surplus of low generation probability.

The sequencing input was cord blood. The chain is built from TRBV2 and TRBJ1-1; TRBD1 matches 7 bases. The sequence was obtained from a newborn girl in good health. The CDR3 reads CASTYTTGHTEAFF. As DNA, the CDR3 is TGTGCCAGCACTTATACGACAGGGCACACTGAAGCTTTCTTT. The variable domain in full, completed from reference TRBV2 and TRBJ1-1, reads EPEVTQTPSHQVTQMGQEVILRCVPISNHLYFYWYRQILGQKVEFLVSFYNNEISEKSEIFDDQFSVERPDGSNFTLKIRSTKLEDSAMYFCASTYTTGHTEAFFGQGTRLTVV.